The 6 T cell receptor beta chains in this list originate from one sample, sequenced in a study of regulatory T cells in long-lasting Graves disease. Library construction for TCR beta used iRepertoire HTBI primers and Arm-PCR of CDR3 regions. TCRdb re-derived calls from the multiplex PCR reads in MiXCR, one entry per CDR3 protein. The sample carries about 200,000 distinct CDR3 sequences, roughly 18% recorded once. Described time point: newly diagnosed GD, antithyroid drugs for less than 3 months. Scientists built the TCR library using RNA that was extracted from PBMCs. The data also belong to a second study, concerning T cells in Graves' hyperthyroidism and ophthalmopathy.

Sequencing used peripheral blood mononuclear cells (PBMCs), obtained at new diagnosis, from a patient treated with antithyroid drugs. The receptors were sampled from a young woman with Graves disease.

J is TRBJ1-1 and V is TRBV11-1, with 10 bases matching TRBD1. CDR3 length: 17 residues. V was clipped by 7 bases and J by 2 bases; unmatched bases: 13. Germline V gene data show CDR1 as SGHAT and CDR2 as FQDESV (reference sequence). CDR3 DNA: TGTGCCAGCAACCGACAGGGGGCCCAAGTGGGAAACACTGAAGCTTTCTTT. It specifies CASNRQGAQVGNTEAFF.

This clonotype was counted many times. V is TRBV7-8 and J is TRBJ2-3, with 9 bases aligning to TRBD2. Germline lookup yields CDR1 SGHVS and CDR2 FQNEAQ. V lost 5 bases to trimming and J lost 5 bases; unmatched junction nucleotides: 8. CDR3 length: 15 residues. CDR3 coding DNA: TGTGCCAGCAGCCTTCCAGCGGGAGGAAGAGATACGCAGTATTTT. Translating gives CASSLPAGGRDTQYF.

With respect to this clonotype: At one end, the junction sequence differs from germline, possibly due to a read error. The chain links TRBV28 to TRBJ1-1; 9 nucleotides agree with TRBD1. Germline CDR1 is MDHEN and CDR2 is SYDVKM. The length of the CDR3 is 13 residues. DNA for the CDR3: TGTACCAGCGGGACAGGGATTCTCGCTGAAGCTTTCTTT. Protein product: CTSGTGILAEAFF.

Notes on this clonotype: With a much larger clone just one base away, this may be a read error. Likely a read error: the CDR3 ends without its conserved phenylalanine or tryptophan. This chain connects TRBV6-2 or TRBV6-3 to TRBJ2-7; 8 nucleotides align to TRBD2. From germline, CDR1 is MNHEY and CDR2 SVGEGT. After removal of 6 bases from V and 1 base from J, the junction contained 8 bases not matched to a gene. The CDR3 loop spans 15 amino acids. CDR3 residues: CASSNLAGLSYEQYL. As DNA, the CDR3 is TGTGCCAGCAGCAATCTAGCGGGCCTTTCCTACGAGCAGTACCTC.

This clonotype was detected ten times or more. V and J are TRBV7-2 and TRBJ1-1; D may be TRBD1 (6 bases). V was cut by 5 bases and J by 5 bases, with 15 bases left in between. This CDR3 spans 14 amino acids. CDR1 and CDR2 (germline): SGHTA, FQGNSA. DNA for the CDR3: TGTGCCAGCAGCGCGGGACACACTCGGACTGAAGCTTTCTTT. Translation: CASSAGHTRTEAFF.

This clonotype was seen ten or more times. The gene calls are TRBV12-3 or TRBV12-4 and TRBJ1-4, with 9 bases identical to TRBD1. Trimming at V came to 4 bases and at J to 7 bases, leaving 4 bases not matched to a gene. This CDR3 has 14 amino acids. The CDR3 reads CASSSGQGGEKLFF. As DNA, the CDR3 is TGTGCCAGCAGTTCGGGACAGGGTGGTGAAAAACTGTTTTTT.